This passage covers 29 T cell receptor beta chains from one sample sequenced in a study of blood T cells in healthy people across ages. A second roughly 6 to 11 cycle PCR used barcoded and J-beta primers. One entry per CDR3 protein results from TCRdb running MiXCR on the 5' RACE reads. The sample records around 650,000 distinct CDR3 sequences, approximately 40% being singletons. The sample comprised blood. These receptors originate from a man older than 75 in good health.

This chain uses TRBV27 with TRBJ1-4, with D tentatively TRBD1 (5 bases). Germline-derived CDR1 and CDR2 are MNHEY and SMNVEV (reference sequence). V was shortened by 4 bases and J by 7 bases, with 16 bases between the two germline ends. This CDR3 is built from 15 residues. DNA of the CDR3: TGTGCCAGCAGTTCCAACTCCCCTGGGGGTGAAAAACTGTTTTTT. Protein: CASSSNSPGGEKLFF.

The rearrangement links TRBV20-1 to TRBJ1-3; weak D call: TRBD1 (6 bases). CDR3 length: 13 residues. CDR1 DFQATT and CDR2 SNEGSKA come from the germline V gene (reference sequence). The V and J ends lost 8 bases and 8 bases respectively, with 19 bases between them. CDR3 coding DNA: TGCAGTATACCCGGGGCAGGGGTAGACACCATATATTTT. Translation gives CSIPGAGVDTIYF.

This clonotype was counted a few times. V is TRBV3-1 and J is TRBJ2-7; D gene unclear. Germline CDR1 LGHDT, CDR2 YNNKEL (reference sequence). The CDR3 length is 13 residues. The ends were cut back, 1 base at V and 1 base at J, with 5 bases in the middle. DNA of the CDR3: TGTGCCAGCAGCCAAGGGAATTCCTACGAGCAGTACTTC. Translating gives CASSQGNSYEQYF.

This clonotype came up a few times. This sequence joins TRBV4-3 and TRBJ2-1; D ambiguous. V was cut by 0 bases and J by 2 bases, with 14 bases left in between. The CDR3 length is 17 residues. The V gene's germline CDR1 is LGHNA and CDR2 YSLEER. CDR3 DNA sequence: TGCGCCAGCAGCCAAGATAACTCGCGGAGCCCCTACAATGAGCAGTTCTTC. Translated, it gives CASSQDNSRSPYNEQFF.

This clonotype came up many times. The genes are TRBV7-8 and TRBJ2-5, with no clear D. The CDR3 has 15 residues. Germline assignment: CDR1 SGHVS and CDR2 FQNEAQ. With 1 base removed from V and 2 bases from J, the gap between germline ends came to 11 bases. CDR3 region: CASSLGRGPQETQYF. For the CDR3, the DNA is TGTGCCAGCAGCTTAGGCCGTGGGCCTCAAGAGACCCAGTACTTC.

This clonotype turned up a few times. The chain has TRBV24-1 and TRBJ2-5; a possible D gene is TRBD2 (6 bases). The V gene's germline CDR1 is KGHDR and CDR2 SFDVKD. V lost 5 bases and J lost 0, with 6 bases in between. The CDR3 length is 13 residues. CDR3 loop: CATSGRDQETQYF. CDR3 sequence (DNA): TGTGCCACCAGTGGGAGGGACCAAGAGACCCAGTACTTC.

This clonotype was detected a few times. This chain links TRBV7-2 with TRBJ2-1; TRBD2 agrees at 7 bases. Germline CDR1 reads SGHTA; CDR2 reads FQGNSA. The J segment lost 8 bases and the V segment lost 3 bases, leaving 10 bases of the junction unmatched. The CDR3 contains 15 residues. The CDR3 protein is CASSFGGRAGHEQFF. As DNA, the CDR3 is TGTGCCAGCAGCTTTGGAGGGAGGGCGGGGCATGAGCAGTTCTTC.

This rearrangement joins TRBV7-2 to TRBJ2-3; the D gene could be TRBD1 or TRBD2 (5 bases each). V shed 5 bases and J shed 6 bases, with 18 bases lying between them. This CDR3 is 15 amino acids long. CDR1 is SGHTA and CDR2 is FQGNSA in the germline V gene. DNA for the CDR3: TGTGCCAGCAGCATCACTAGGGACCCCGGGGATACGCAGTATTTT. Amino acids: CASSITRDPGDTQYF.

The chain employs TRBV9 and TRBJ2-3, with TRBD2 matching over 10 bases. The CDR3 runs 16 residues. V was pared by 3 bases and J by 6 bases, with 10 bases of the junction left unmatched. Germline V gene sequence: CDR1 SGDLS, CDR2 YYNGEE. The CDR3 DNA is TGTGCCAGCAGCGCCCCAGAGCGGGGGGGCCCCGATACGCAGTATTTT. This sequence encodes CASSAPERGGPDTQYF.

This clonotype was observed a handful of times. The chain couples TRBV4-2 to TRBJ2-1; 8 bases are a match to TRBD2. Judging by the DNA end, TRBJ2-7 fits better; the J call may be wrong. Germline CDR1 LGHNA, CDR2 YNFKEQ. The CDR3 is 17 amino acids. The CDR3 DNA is TGTGCCAGCAGCCCCGGGCGCCCGGGGGGGCTAAACAATGAGCAGTACTTC. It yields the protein CASSPGRPGGLNNEQYF.

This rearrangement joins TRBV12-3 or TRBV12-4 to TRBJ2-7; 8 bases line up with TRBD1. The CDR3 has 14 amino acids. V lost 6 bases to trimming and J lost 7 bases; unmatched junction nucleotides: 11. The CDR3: CASRRQGTYNEQYF. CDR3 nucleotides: TGTGCCAGCAGAAGACAGGGGACCTACAATGAGCAGTACTTC.

CDR3 amino acids: CASSLSGQITDTQYF. The CDR3 DNA sequence: TGTGCCAGCAGCTTAAGCGGACAGATCACAGATACGCAGTATTTT. V is TRBV7-2 and J is TRBJ2-3; D might be TRBD1 (6 bases). The CDR3 has 15 amino acids. From germline, CDR1 is SGHTA and CDR2 FQGNSA. The V end lost 2 bases, the J end lost 2 bases, and 11 bases lay between the germline ends. The whole variable domain, remainder taken from reference TRBV7-2 and TRBJ2-3, is GAGVSQSPSNKVTEKGKDVELRCDPISGHTALYWYRQSLGQGLEFLIYFQGNSAPDKSGLPSDRFSAERTGGSVSTLTIQRTQQEDSAVYLCASSLSGQITDTQYFGPGTRLTVL.

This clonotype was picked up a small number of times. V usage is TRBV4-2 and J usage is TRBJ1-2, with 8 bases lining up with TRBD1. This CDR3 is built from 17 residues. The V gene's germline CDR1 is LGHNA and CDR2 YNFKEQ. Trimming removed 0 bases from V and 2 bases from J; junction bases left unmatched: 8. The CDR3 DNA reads TGTGCCAGCAGCCAAGAACGCAGGGGGCCCTTAAACTATGGCTACACCTTC. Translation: CASSQERRGPLNYGYTF.

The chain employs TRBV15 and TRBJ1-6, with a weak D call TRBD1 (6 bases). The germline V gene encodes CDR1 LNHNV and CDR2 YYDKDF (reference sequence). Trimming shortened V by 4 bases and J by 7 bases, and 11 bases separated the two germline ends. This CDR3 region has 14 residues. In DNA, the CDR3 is TGTGCCACCAGCATATCGGGGGCGAATTCACCCCTCCACTTT. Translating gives CATSISGANSPLHF.

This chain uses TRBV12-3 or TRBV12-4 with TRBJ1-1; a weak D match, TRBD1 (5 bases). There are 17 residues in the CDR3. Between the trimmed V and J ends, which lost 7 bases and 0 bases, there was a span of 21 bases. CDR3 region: CASKFAPPSQVNTEAFF. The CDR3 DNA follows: TGTGCCAGCAAATTTGCCCCCCCCTCACAGGTGAACACTGAAGCTTTCTTT.

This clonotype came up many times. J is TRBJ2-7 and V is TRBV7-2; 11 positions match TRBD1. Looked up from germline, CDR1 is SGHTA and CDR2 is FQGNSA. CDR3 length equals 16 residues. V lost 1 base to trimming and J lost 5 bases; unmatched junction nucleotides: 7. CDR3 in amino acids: CASSLVAGTGGDEQYF. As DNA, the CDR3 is TGTGCCAGCAGCTTAGTGGCTGGGACAGGGGGGGACGAGCAGTACTTC. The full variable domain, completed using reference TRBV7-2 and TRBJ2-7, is GAGVSQSPSNKVTEKGKDVELRCDPISGHTALYWYRQSLGQGLEFLIYFQGNSAPDKSGLPSDRFSAERTGGSVSTLTIQRTQQEDSAVYLCASSLVAGTGGDEQYFGPGTRLTVT.

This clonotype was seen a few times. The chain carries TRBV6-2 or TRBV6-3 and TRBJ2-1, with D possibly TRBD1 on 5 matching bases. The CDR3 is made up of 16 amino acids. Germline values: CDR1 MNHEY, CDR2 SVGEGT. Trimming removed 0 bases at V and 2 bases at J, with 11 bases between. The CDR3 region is CASSYSGREAYNEQFF. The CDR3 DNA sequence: TGTGCCAGCAGTTACTCAGGCAGGGAAGCCTACAATGAGCAGTTCTTC.

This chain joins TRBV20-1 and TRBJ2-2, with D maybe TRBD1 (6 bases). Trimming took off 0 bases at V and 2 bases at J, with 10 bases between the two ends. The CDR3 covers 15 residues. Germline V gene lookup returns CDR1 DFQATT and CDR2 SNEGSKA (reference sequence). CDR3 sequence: CSARDQGLNTGELFF. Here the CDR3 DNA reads TGCAGTGCTAGAGATCAGGGGCTTAACACCGGGGAGCTGTTTTTT.

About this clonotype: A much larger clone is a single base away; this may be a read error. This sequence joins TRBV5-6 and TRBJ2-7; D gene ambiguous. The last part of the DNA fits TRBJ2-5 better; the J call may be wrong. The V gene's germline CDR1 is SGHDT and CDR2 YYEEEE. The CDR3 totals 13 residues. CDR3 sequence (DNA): TGTGTCAGCAGCTTCGACCGGGAAGAGACCCAGTACTTC. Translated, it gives CVSSFDREETQYF.

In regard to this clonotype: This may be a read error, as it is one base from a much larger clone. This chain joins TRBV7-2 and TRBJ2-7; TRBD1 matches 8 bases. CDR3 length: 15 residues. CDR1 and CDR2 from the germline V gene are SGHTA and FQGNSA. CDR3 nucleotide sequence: TGTGCCAGCAGCAGACAGGGGTCCAGCTCCTACGGGCAGTACTTC. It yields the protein CASSRQGSSSYGQYF.

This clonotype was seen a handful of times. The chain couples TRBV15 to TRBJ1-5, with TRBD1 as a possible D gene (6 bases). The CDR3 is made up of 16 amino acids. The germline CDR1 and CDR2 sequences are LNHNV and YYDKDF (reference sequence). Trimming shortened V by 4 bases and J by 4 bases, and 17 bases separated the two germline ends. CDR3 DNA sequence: TGTGCCACCAGCACTGCTTGGACAGTGGGAAATCAGCCCCAGCATTTT. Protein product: CATSTAWTVGNQPQHF.

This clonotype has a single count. The CDR3 DNA reads as TGTGCCAGCAGTCCTTTGTGGGAGGCCTACGAGCAGTACTTC. This codes for CASSPLWEAYEQYF. V usage is TRBV12-3 or TRBV12-4 and J usage is TRBJ2-7; D is perhaps TRBD2 (6 bases). V was cut by 5 bases and J by 2 bases, with 13 bases left in between. The length of the CDR3 is 14 residues.

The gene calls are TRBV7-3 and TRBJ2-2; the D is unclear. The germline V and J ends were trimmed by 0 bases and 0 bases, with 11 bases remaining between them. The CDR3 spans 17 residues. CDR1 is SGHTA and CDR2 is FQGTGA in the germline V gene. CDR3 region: CASSLTFIGTNTGELFF. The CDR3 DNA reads TGTGCCAGCAGCTTAACGTTCATTGGGACGAACACCGGGGAGCTGTTTTTT. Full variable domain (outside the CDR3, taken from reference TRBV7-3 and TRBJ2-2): GAGVSQTPSNKVTEKGKYVELRCDPISGHTALYWYRQSLGQGPEFLIYFQGTGAADDSGLPNDRFFAVRPEGSVSTLKIQRTERGDSAVYLCASSLTFIGTNTGELFFGEGSRLTVL.

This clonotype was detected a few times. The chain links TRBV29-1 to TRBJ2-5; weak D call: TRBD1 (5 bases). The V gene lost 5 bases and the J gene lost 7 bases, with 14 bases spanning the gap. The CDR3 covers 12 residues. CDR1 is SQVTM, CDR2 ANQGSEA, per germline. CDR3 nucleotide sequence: TGCAGCGTTTCCGACAGTAGTCGGACCCAGTACTTC. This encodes CSVSDSSRTQYF. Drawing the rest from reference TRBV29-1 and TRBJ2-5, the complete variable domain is SAVISQKPSRDICQRGTSLTIQCQVDSQVTMMFWYRQQPGQSLTLIATANQGSEATYESGFVIDKFPISRPNLTFSTLTVSNMSPEDSSIYLCSVSDSSRTQYFGPGTRLLVL.

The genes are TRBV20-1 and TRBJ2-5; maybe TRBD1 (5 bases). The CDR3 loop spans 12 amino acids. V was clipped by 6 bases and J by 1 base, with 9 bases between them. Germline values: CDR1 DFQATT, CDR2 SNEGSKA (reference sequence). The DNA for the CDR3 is TGCAGTGCCAGGGTGCCCCAAGAGACCCAGTACTTC. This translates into CSARVPQETQYF.

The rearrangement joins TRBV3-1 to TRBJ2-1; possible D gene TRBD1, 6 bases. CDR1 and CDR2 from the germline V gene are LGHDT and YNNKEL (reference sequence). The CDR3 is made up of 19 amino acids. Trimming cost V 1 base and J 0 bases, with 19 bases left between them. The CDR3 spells CASSQAYGRDTSSYNEQFF. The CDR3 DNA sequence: TGTGCCAGCAGCCAAGCCTATGGCCGGGACACCAGCTCCTACAATGAGCAGTTCTTC.

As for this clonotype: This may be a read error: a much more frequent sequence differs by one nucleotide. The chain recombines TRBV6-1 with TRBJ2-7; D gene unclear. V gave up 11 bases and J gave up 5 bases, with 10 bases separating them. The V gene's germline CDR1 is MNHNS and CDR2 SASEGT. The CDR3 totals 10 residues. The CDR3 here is CACKVNEQYF. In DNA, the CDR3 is TGTGCCTGCAAGGTCAACGAGCAGTACTTC.

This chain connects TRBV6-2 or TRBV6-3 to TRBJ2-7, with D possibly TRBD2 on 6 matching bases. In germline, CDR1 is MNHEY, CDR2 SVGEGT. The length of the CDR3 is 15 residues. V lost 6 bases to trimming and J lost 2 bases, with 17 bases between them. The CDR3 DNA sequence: TGTGCCAGCAGCTCCCTTCGGACTACCGCCTACGAGCAGTACTTC. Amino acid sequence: CASSSLRTTAYEQYF.

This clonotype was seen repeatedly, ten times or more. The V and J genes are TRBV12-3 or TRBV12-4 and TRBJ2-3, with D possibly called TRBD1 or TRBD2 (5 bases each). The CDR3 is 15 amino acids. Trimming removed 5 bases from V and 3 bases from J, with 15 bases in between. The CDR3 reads CASSPRDPGTDTQYF. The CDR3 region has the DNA TGTGCCAGCAGTCCGAGGGACCCGGGAACAGATACGCAGTATTTT.